The TCR beta chain described here comes from a study of T cells in Graves' hyperthyroidism and ophthalmopathy. The CDR3 has 16 residues. Trimming cost V 4 bases and J 5 bases; bases outside gene matches: 12. From germline, CDR1 is SEHNR and CDR2 FQNEAQ (reference sequence). RNA transcripts provided the source from which TCR beta CDR3 regions were amplified. The primer set for the first-round RT-PCR of the TCR CDR3 was HTBI. TCRdb analysed the multiplex PCR reads with MiXCR anew, one entry per CDR3 protein. The sample has about 290,000 distinct CDR3 sequences; around 20% are singletons. The clonotype originates from a man in his forties or fifties with Graves' ophthalmopathy. The sequenced sample was blood. The chain is built from TRBV7-9 and TRBJ2-5; TRBD1 matches 8 bases. The DNA for the CDR3 is TGTGCCAGCAGCTCCCCCGGACAGGGATTAGGGGAGACCCAGTACTTC. It is translated as CASSSPGQGLGETQYF.